Listed below are T cell receptor beta chains from one sample, sequenced in a study of T-cell memory formation after mild COVID-19. TCRdb processed the 5' RACE reads anew with MiXCR; each CDR3 protein has one entry. The sample includes 540,000 or so distinct CDR3 sequences, about 20% seen only once; the top ten take under 15%. The sequencing sample was made of PBMCs or a T cell subset sorted from them (not recorded which). These receptors all stem from an adult woman who had mild COVID-19 (a few samples of this study predate the infection). Cell type and time point are not known. CDR3s include the opening cysteine and the closing phenylalanine or tryptophan. A D gene is named only where the DNA matches it firmly. For some rows the clone size is stated as once, few or many, or as a class when expanded; others skip it.

d_call: .; v_call: TRBV18; j_call: TRBJ2-7; clone_size: few; cdr3_nt: TGTGCCAGCTCACCACCCTTACTAGCACACGAGCAGTACTTC; cdr3_aa: CASSPPLLAHEQYF
d_call: .; v_call: TRBV20-1; j_call: TRBJ2-3; clone_size: .; cdr3_nt: TGCAGTGCTAGAGATCTTGGACAGTCCCCCACAGATACGCAGTATTTT; cdr3_aa: CSARDLGQSPTDTQYF
d_call: TRBD2; v_call: TRBV6-2/TRBV6-3; j_call: TRBJ2-3; clone_size: .; cdr3_nt: TGTGCCAGCAGTTGGGCGGGAGACACAGATACGCAGTATTTT; cdr3_aa: CASSWAGDTDTQYF
d_call: .; v_call: TRBV7-8; j_call: TRBJ1-5; clone_size: .; cdr3_nt: .; cdr3_aa: CASSATLSGQGQPQHF
d_call: TRBD1; v_call: TRBV19; j_call: TRBJ1-1; clone_size: few; cdr3_nt: TGTGCCAGTAGTACCATAACAGGGGGTTGGACTGAAGCTTTCTTT; cdr3_aa: CASSTITGGWTEAFF
d_call: TRBD1; v_call: TRBV12-3/TRBV12-4; j_call: TRBJ1-1; clone_size: few; cdr3_nt: TGTGCCAGCAGTTTAGTGACAGGGGGGATCACTGAAGCTTTCTTT; cdr3_aa: CASSLVTGGITEAFF
d_call: .; v_call: TRBV7-9; j_call: TRBJ2-7; clone_size: few; cdr3_nt: TGTGCCAGCAGCTCTACCGGGACTGGATGGCACGAGCAGTACTTC; cdr3_aa: CASSSTGTGWHEQYF
d_call: TRBD1; v_call: TRBV6-6; j_call: TRBJ1-2; clone_size: many; cdr3_nt: TGTGCCAGCAGTGACTGGGACAGGGGATTCTCTGGCTACACCTTC; cdr3_aa: CASSDWDRGFSGYTF
d_call: .; v_call: TRBV6-5; j_call: TRBJ1-1; clone_size: many; cdr3_nt: TGTGCCAGCAGTTACGAAGGGCTAAACACTGAAGCTTTCTTT; cdr3_aa: CASSYEGLNTEAFF
d_call: .; v_call: TRBV12-3/TRBV12-4; j_call: TRBJ2-7; clone_size: .; cdr3_nt: TGTGCCAGCAGCAAGGGGGGCAGGACCTACGAGCAGTACTTC; cdr3_aa: CASSKGGRTYEQYF
d_call: TRBD1; v_call: TRBV28; j_call: TRBJ2-7; clone_size: .; cdr3_nt: TGTGCCAGCAGCCGGGACAGAGGTTTTGGCTACGAGCAGTACTTC; cdr3_aa: CASSRDRGFGYEQYF
d_call: .; v_call: TRBV7-9; j_call: TRBJ1-2; clone_size: few; cdr3_nt: TGTGCCAGCAGCACCTGGACGGATGACTATGGCTACACCTTC; cdr3_aa: CASSTWTDDYGYTF
d_call: .; v_call: TRBV12-3/TRBV12-4; j_call: TRBJ2-5; clone_size: .; cdr3_nt: TGTGCCAGCAGCCCCGGGGCAGGTATATCGGTCGAGACCCAGTACTTC; cdr3_aa: CASSPGAGISVETQYF
d_call: .; v_call: TRBV3-1; j_call: TRBJ2-7; clone_size: .; cdr3_nt: TGTGCCAGCAGCCAAGATGTGAGGGTCCAGGAGCAGTACTTC; cdr3_aa: CASSQDVRVQEQYF
d_call: TRBD1; v_call: TRBV24-1; j_call: TRBJ2-7; clone_size: few; cdr3_nt: TGTGCCACCAGTGATGGGACAGGGCCCTACGAGCAGTACTTC; cdr3_aa: CATSDGTGPYEQYF
d_call: .; v_call: TRBV3-1; j_call: TRBJ2-4; clone_size: .; cdr3_nt: TGTGCCAGCAGCCAATCTTGGGGTCCGGGAGAAAAAAACATTCAGTACTTC; cdr3_aa: CASSQSWGPGEKNIQYF
d_call: .; v_call: TRBV7-8; j_call: TRBJ1-2; clone_size: once; cdr3_nt: TGTGCCAGCAGCTTAGCGGGGGCAGGAGGGGGTTATGGCTACACCTTC; cdr3_aa: CASSLAGAGGGYGYTF
d_call: TRBD1; v_call: TRBV5-8; j_call: TRBJ2-7; clone_size: .; cdr3_nt: TGTGCCAGCAGCGAAGGACAGGGCTTTAGCTCCTACGAGCAGTACTTC; cdr3_aa: CASSEGQGFSSYEQYF
d_call: .; v_call: TRBV29-1; j_call: TRBJ1-2; clone_size: few; cdr3_nt: TGCAGCGCCGGACGGAGCGACTATGGCTACACCTTC; cdr3_aa: CSAGRSDYGYTF
d_call: .; v_call: TRBV12-3/TRBV12-4; j_call: TRBJ1-5; clone_size: few; cdr3_nt: TGTGCCAGCAGTTTGGGGGACAACCTTAGCAATCAGCCCCAGCATTTT; cdr3_aa: CASSLGDNLSNQPQHF
d_call: .; v_call: TRBV7-9; j_call: TRBJ1-4; clone_size: few; cdr3_nt: TGTGCCAGCAGCTTTAGGCCAACTGAAAAACTGTTTTTT; cdr3_aa: CASSFRPTEKLFF
d_call: .; v_call: TRBV19; j_call: TRBJ2-1; clone_size: .; cdr3_nt: TGTGCCAGTAGTCCATTGGGGGACGCCTGGAACAATGAGCAGTTCTTC; cdr3_aa: CASSPLGDAWNNEQFF
d_call: TRBD2; v_call: TRBV29-1; j_call: TRBJ2-7; clone_size: few; cdr3_nt: TGCAGCGTTGAAGATACAGGGGGAGCTAGCGGGAGGTACGAGCAGTACTTC; cdr3_aa: CSVEDTGGASGRYEQYF
d_call: .; v_call: TRBV27; j_call: TRBJ2-7; clone_size: few; cdr3_nt: TGTGCCAGCAGTTTATCGAGGGGACCCGAGTACGAGCAGTACTTC; cdr3_aa: CASSLSRGPEYEQYF
d_call: .; v_call: TRBV7-6; j_call: TRBJ2-7; clone_size: .; cdr3_nt: TGTGCCAGCAGCTCCTTCCAGGGGAGTTCGGGCGAGCAGTACTTC; cdr3_aa: CASSSFQGSSGEQYF
d_call: TRBD1; v_call: TRBV9; j_call: TRBJ2-1; clone_size: .; cdr3_nt: TGTGCCAGCAGCGTAGCCGGACAGGGATACAATGAGCAGTTCTTC; cdr3_aa: CASSVAGQGYNEQFF
d_call: TRBD1; v_call: TRBV6-5; j_call: TRBJ2-2; clone_size: few; cdr3_nt: TGTGCCAGCAGGGTGGATATAGGGGGCAGTACCGGGGAGCTGTTTTTT; cdr3_aa: CASRVDIGGSTGELFF
d_call: .; v_call: TRBV4-1; j_call: TRBJ2-3; clone_size: few; cdr3_nt: TGCGCCAGCAGCCAAGTAGGGCGACCCGGTCGGTATTTT; cdr3_aa: CASSQVGRPGRYF
d_call: .; v_call: TRBV7-9; j_call: TRBJ2-7; clone_size: many; cdr3_nt: TGTGCCAGCAGCCTAGTAGACACCTCTTTCCCCTACGAGCAGTACTTC; cdr3_aa: CASSLVDTSFPYEQYF
d_call: TRBD2; v_call: TRBV25-1; j_call: TRBJ2-1; clone_size: few; cdr3_nt: TGTGCCAGCAGTGGAGCGGGGACTTTCAATGAGCAGTTCTTC; cdr3_aa: CASSGAGTFNEQFF
d_call: TRBD1; v_call: TRBV29-1; j_call: TRBJ2-1; clone_size: few; cdr3_nt: TGCAGCGTTGGGACAGGCCCAGAGCAGTTCTTC; cdr3_aa: CSVGTGPEQFF
d_call: .; v_call: TRBV18; j_call: TRBJ1-5; clone_size: .; cdr3_nt: TGTGCCAGCTCACGGGGTCAGGGGTTCAGCAATCAGCCCCAGCATTTT; cdr3_aa: CASSRGQGFSNQPQHF
d_call: .; v_call: TRBV12-3/TRBV12-4; j_call: TRBJ1-3; clone_size: .; cdr3_nt: TGTGCCAGCACCCCGGACCGCGCCACCATATATTTT; cdr3_aa: CASTPDRATIYF
d_call: .; v_call: TRBV24-1; j_call: TRBJ2-3; clone_size: .; cdr3_nt: TGTGCCACGGGGGAGGCAGGTCCAGCAAGGGGGGATACGCAGTATTTT; cdr3_aa: CATGEAGPARGDTQYF
d_call: .; v_call: TRBV19; j_call: TRBJ1-2; clone_size: few; cdr3_nt: TGTGCCAGTAGTATGATAGGACGGAATGGCTACACCTTC; cdr3_aa: CASSMIGRNGYTF
d_call: .; v_call: TRBV20-1; j_call: TRBJ1-5; clone_size: .; cdr3_nt: TGCAGTGCTAGTGCCAGCTACAATCAGCCCCAGCATTTT; cdr3_aa: CSASASYNQPQHF
d_call: TRBD2; v_call: TRBV6-5; j_call: TRBJ2-1; clone_size: .; cdr3_nt: TGTGCCAGCAGTTATGGGACTAGCGGGAGACTTAGTGAGCAGTTCTTC; cdr3_aa: CASSYGTSGRLSEQFF
d_call: .; v_call: TRBV5-1; j_call: TRBJ2-7; clone_size: .; cdr3_nt: TGCGCCAGCAGCCTATCCGGGACACGCGAGCAGTACTTC; cdr3_aa: CASSLSGTREQYF
d_call: .; v_call: TRBV7-9; j_call: TRBJ2-3; clone_size: few; cdr3_nt: TGTGCCAGCAGCCCGGGTCTGTGGGGTCTCAAAACAGATACGCAGTATTTT; cdr3_aa: CASSPGLWGLKTDTQYF
d_call: TRBD1; v_call: TRBV29-1; j_call: TRBJ1-1; clone_size: .; cdr3_nt: TGCAGCGCGGGACAGCCGACTGAAGCTTTCTTT; cdr3_aa: CSAGQPTEAFF
d_call: TRBD2; v_call: TRBV4-1; j_call: TRBJ2-5; clone_size: .; cdr3_nt: TGCGCCAGCAGCCAGGGTTGGACTAGCGGGGGCACGACGCCACCAGAGACCCAGTACTTC; cdr3_aa: CASSQGWTSGGTTPPETQYF
d_call: .; v_call: TRBV7-9; j_call: TRBJ2-1; clone_size: .; cdr3_nt: TGTGCCAGCAGCTTCCCTGTCGAATACAATGAGCAGTTCTTC; cdr3_aa: CASSFPVEYNEQFF
d_call: .; v_call: TRBV12-3/TRBV12-4; j_call: TRBJ2-7; clone_size: .; cdr3_nt: TGTGCCAGCAGTTCCTCCATGAGGTACGAGCAGTACTTC; cdr3_aa: CASSSSMRYEQYF
d_call: TRBD1; v_call: TRBV3-1; j_call: TRBJ1-1; clone_size: .; cdr3_nt: TGTGCCAGCAGCTTTTCGGACAGGGGAAACACTGAAGCTTTCTTT; cdr3_aa: CASSFSDRGNTEAFF
d_call: .; v_call: TRBV6-5; j_call: TRBJ1-1; clone_size: .; cdr3_nt: TGTGCCAGCACCGGGGGGACGGGGGCTTTCTTT; cdr3_aa: CASTGGTGAFF
d_call: .; v_call: TRBV4-1; j_call: TRBJ2-1; clone_size: few; cdr3_nt: TGCGCCAGCAGCCAAGACCGTAATGAGCAGTTCTTC; cdr3_aa: CASSQDRNEQFF
d_call: .; v_call: TRBV12-3/TRBV12-4; j_call: TRBJ2-2; clone_size: few; cdr3_nt: TGTGCCAGCAGTTTAAAGGGGTTGGACACCGGGGAGCTGTTTTTT; cdr3_aa: CASSLKGLDTGELFF
d_call: .; v_call: TRBV29-1; j_call: TRBJ2-3; clone_size: .; cdr3_nt: TGCAGCGTTGATAGGGTAGATACGCAGTATTTT; cdr3_aa: CSVDRVDTQYF
d_call: .; v_call: TRBV6-5; j_call: TRBJ2-1; clone_size: few; cdr3_nt: TGTGCCAGCAGTACGGGTGGCAACAATGAGCAGTTCTTC; cdr3_aa: CASSTGGNNEQFF
d_call: .; v_call: TRBV2; j_call: TRBJ1-3; clone_size: .; cdr3_nt: TGTGCCAGCCGGTCGGAAAGTGTCTCTGGAAACACCATATATTTT; cdr3_aa: CASRSESVSGNTIYF
d_call: .; v_call: TRBV5-1; j_call: TRBJ2-1; clone_size: .; cdr3_nt: TGCGCCAGCAGCTTCAGGGGACTCATGAGCTCCTACAATGAGCAGTTCTTC; cdr3_aa: CASSFRGLMSSYNEQFF
d_call: .; v_call: TRBV2; j_call: TRBJ2-5; clone_size: .; cdr3_nt: TGTGCCAGCAGCCCACCTGGCGGGTACCAAGAGACCCAGTACTTC; cdr3_aa: CASSPPGGYQETQYF
d_call: TRBD1; v_call: TRBV7-2; j_call: TRBJ1-5; clone_size: many; cdr3_nt: TGTGCCAGCACCTTGGGACAGTATCAGCCCCAGCATTTT; cdr3_aa: CASTLGQYQPQHF
d_call: TRBD1; v_call: TRBV6-2/TRBV6-3; j_call: TRBJ2-1; clone_size: .; cdr3_nt: TGTGCCAGCAGTTACGACGATACGGGACAGGTAACACCTACCTACAATGAGCAGTTCTTC; cdr3_aa: CASSYDDTGQVTPTYNEQFF
d_call: TRBD1; v_call: TRBV20-1; j_call: TRBJ2-1; clone_size: .; cdr3_nt: TGCAGTGCTAGCCCCGGGACAGTTTACAATGAGCAGTTCTTC; cdr3_aa: CSASPGTVYNEQFF